These 32 T cell receptor beta chains came from one sample sequenced in a study of vaccination and CD4 T cells after COVID-19. Their recognized antigens are unknown. The sample's treatment: roughly 10-day PBMC culture with coronavirus spike peptide pools or control peptides (ViraFEST assay). Sequencing of the DNA from cultured CD4+ T cells was carried out with the Oncomine TCR Beta short-read assay. MiXCR was run by TCRdb on the PCR reads, yielding one entry per CDR3 protein. The sample has about 10,000 distinct CDR3 sequences, around 62% seen once. The sample comprised CD4+ T cells from blood, cultured in vitro. These receptors all come from a human donor who had recovered from COVID-19.

The chain is built from TRBV6-1 and TRBJ2-3; 10 bases agree with TRBD2. Germline trimming cut 5 bases from V and 8 bases from J; bases unmatched to any gene: 16. Germline loops: CDR1 MNHNS, CDR2 SASEGT. This CDR3 has 17 residues. The CDR3 protein is CASSPTQGRTSGSTQYF. The CDR3, as DNA: TGTGCCAGCAGTCCCACACAAGGGAGGACTAGCGGAAGTACGCAGTATTTT.

The rearrangement uses TRBV20-1 and TRBJ2-5, with D tentatively TRBD1 (5 bases). V lost 2 bases, J lost 4 bases, and 5 bases lay in between. Per germline, CDR1 DFQATT and CDR2 SNEGSKA (reference sequence). This CDR3 contains 11 residues. DNA for the CDR3: TGCAGTGCTAGACAGGGAGAGACCCAGTACTTC. This gives the protein CSARQGETQYF.

The rearrangement uses TRBV24-1 and TRBJ2-5, with D hard to call. The germline V gene encodes CDR1 KGHDR and CDR2 SFDVKD. V dropped 3 bases and J dropped 1 base, with 11 bases sitting between them. This CDR3 region has 15 residues. The CDR3 nucleotides read TGTGCCACCAGTGATCCGAGCGACACCCAAGAGACCCAGTACTTC. This encodes CATSDPSDTQETQYF.

The genes are TRBV28 and TRBJ1-4; TRBD1 matches 9 bases. Germline lookup yields CDR1 MDHEN and CDR2 SYDVKM. The CDR3 covers 15 residues. With 7 bases clipped from V and 4 bases from J, the junction kept 7 bases outside the gene matches. CDR3 loop: CASKEGGQGNEKLFF. The CDR3 nucleotides are TGTGCCAGCAAAGAAGGGGGACAGGGTAATGAAAAACTGTTTTTT.

This chain joins TRBV11-2 and TRBJ1-6; D is ambiguous. Trimming removed 5 bases at V and 2 bases at J, with 16 bases between. CDR3 length: 17 amino acids. Per germline, CDR1 SGHAT and CDR2 FQNNGV. The CDR3 reads CASSTYIQKPYNSPLHF. For the CDR3, the DNA is TGTGCCAGCAGCACCTACATCCAGAAGCCCTATAATTCACCCCTCCACTTT.

This clonotype was counted once. This sequence joins TRBV19 and TRBJ2-1, with D maybe TRBD1 (5 bases). V was shortened by 3 bases and J by 8 bases, with 17 bases between the two germline ends. Germline CDR1 is LNHDA and CDR2 is SQIVND (reference sequence). The CDR3 has 15 amino acids. The CDR3 bases are TGTGCCAGTAGTATGGGCTCAGGGATCCAGGATGAGCAGTTCTTC. Translation: CASSMGSGIQDEQFF.

The V call is TRBV24-1, the J call TRBJ2-2, with unresolved D. The V and J ends lost 4 bases and 4 bases respectively, with 6 bases between them. Germline values: CDR1 KGHDR, CDR2 SFDVKD. The CDR3 length is 13 residues. The CDR3 spells CATSEGRTGELFF. The CDR3 DNA reads TGTGCCACCAGTGAAGGTCGCACCGGGGAGCTGTTTTTT.

Concerning this clonotype itself: Sequence at one end of the junction differs from germline and may be a read error. This chain joins TRBV7-2 and TRBJ2-4, with D perhaps given as TRBD1 or TRBD2 (5 bases each). Germline V gene data show CDR1 as SGHTA and CDR2 as FQGNSA. The CDR3 has 12 residues. CDR3 DNA sequence: TGTGCCAGCAGCTTGGAGGCGAGGGACGGGCAATTC. It translates to CASSLEARDGQF.

The chain is built from TRBV30 and TRBJ1-2; the D is unclear. CDR1 and CDR2 (germline): GTSNPN, SVGIG (reference sequence). There are 15 residues in the CDR3. V dropped 4 bases and J dropped 3 bases, with 18 bases sitting between them. CDR3 protein: CAWTTSPVSYYGYTF. The CDR3 bases are TGTGCCTGGACCACCTCCCCCGTAAGCTACTATGGCTACACCTTC.

This chain uses TRBV6-2 or TRBV6-3 with TRBJ1-5; TRBD1 matches at 8 bases. CDR1 and CDR2 from the germline V gene are MNHEY and SVGEGT. V was clipped by 6 bases and J by 2 bases; unmatched bases: 9. CDR3 length equals 16 residues. The CDR3 sequence: CASSAQGARGNQPQHF. CDR3 sequence (DNA): TGTGCCAGCAGCGCCCAGGGGGCGAGGGGCAATCAGCCCCAGCATTTT.

This clonotype has only a few counts. The chain uses TRBV19 and TRBJ1-1; the match to TRBD1 covers 9 bases. The J segment lost 5 bases and the V segment lost 9 bases, leaving 13 bases of the junction unmatched. There are 15 residues in the CDR3. Germline V gene lookup returns CDR1 LNHDA and CDR2 SQIVND (reference sequence). The CDR3 DNA is TGTGCCAGCCGTACGTCGGGGGACAGGGTTACTGAAGCTTTCTTT. Translation gives CASRTSGDRVTEAFF.

This clonotype was found a few times. This sequence joins TRBV7-8 and TRBJ1-2; 8 bases align to TRBD1. CDR3 length equals 15 residues. The ends lost 0 bases at V and 4 bases at J; junction bases unmatched: 4. Germline V gene sequence: CDR1 SGHVS, CDR2 FQNEAQ. The CDR3 DNA sequence: TGTGCCAGCAGCTTAGCCTGGGACAGGTCCTATGGCTACACCTTC. It translates to CASSLAWDRSYGYTF.

This clonotype was counted between two and nine times. The rearrangement uses TRBV7-9 and TRBJ1-1; 9 bases are a match to TRBD1. The ends lost 4 bases at V and 10 bases at J; junction bases unmatched: 1. This CDR3 spans 11 amino acids. Germline V CDR1 and CDR2: SEHNR, FQNEAQ (reference sequence). The CDR3: CASSSGQGAFF. The CDR3 nucleotides read TGTGCCAGCAGCTCGGGACAGGGAGCTTTCTTT.

CDR3 nucleotide sequence: TGTGCCAGTAGTTTCTCGGGGGTGAGTGGCTACACCTTC. Its protein product is CASSFSGVSGYTF. This chain connects TRBV19 to TRBJ1-2, with D tentatively TRBD1 (5 bases). CDR3 length: 13 amino acids. Trimming shortened V by 5 bases and J by 7 bases, and 14 bases separated the two germline ends. CDR1 is LNHDA, CDR2 SQIVND, per germline (reference sequence).

The chain has TRBV27 and TRBJ2-5; TRBD1 might be the D (6 bases). Trimming cost V 5 bases and J 0 bases, with 16 bases left between them. Germline-derived CDR1 and CDR2 are MNHEY and SMNVEV (reference sequence). The CDR3 loop spans 16 amino acids. As DNA, the CDR3 is TGTGCCAGCAGTCCCCTGAGGGGGACGTACCAAGAGACCCAGTACTTC. Its protein product is CASSPLRGTYQETQYF.

J is TRBJ2-2 and V is TRBV6-1; no clear D gene. Germline V gene sequence: CDR1 MNHNS, CDR2 SASEGT. CDR3 length: 14 amino acids. V lost 11 bases and J lost 0, with 13 bases in between. CDR3 nucleotide sequence: TGTGCCTCCGGGCCTGACTCGAACACCGGGGAGCTGTTTTTT. It codes for CASGPDSNTGELFF.

The V and J genes are TRBV15 and TRBJ2-1, with D maybe TRBD1 (6 bases). Germline V lookup: CDR1 LNHNV, CDR2 YYDKDF (reference sequence). This CDR3 region has 15 residues. Trimming shortened V by 1 base and J by 10 bases, and 17 bases separated the two germline ends. In nucleotides, the CDR3 is TGTGCCACCAGCAGAGGTTCAAATGGGGGACACGAGCAGTTCTTC. Translating it yields CATSRGSNGGHEQFF.

This rearrangement joins TRBV6-2 or TRBV6-3 to TRBJ1-2, with D hard to call. This CDR3 region has 13 residues. V shed 6 bases and J shed 7 bases, with 15 bases lying between them. The germline V gene has CDR1 MNHEY and CDR2 SVGEGT. This CDR3 reads CASRTTGSRGYTF. The DNA of the CDR3 is TGTGCCAGCAGGACGACGGGATCCCGTGGCTACACCTTC.

V gene TRBV7-8 combines with J gene TRBJ1-1; no definite D call. Trimming took off 5 bases at V and 6 bases at J, with 19 bases between the two ends. The CDR3 loop spans 15 amino acids. Germline loops: CDR1 SGHVS, CDR2 FQNEAQ. The CDR3 nucleotides read TGTGCCAGCAGCCAACGACGGACGTCGGCCGCTGAAGCTTTCTTT. Translating gives CASSQRRTSAAEAFF.

The J gene is TRBJ2-3, the V gene TRBV20-1, with TRBD2 matching over 14 bases. This CDR3 contains 15 residues. V lost 7 bases, J lost 4 bases, and 7 bases stayed unmatched. CDR1 and CDR2 (germline): DFQATT, SNEGSKA (reference sequence). In nucleotides, the CDR3 is TGCAGTGTCCCTCGGACTAGCGGGGGGCCAGATACGCAGTATTTT. Amino acid sequence: CSVPRTSGGPDTQYF.

A few counts support this clonotype. The chain recombines TRBV7-3 with TRBJ2-2; 9 positions match TRBD1. CDR1 and CDR2 from the germline V gene are SGHTA and FQGTGA. Trimming cost V 6 bases and J 1 base; bases outside gene matches: 9. The CDR3 is 17 amino acids. The CDR3 loop is CASSFDPGQGNTGELFF. The CDR3 DNA follows: TGTGCCAGCAGTTTTGACCCGGGACAGGGGAACACCGGGGAGCTGTTTTTT. Combining the CDR3 with reference TRBV7-3 and TRBJ2-2 gives the whole variable domain GAGVSQTPSNKVTEKGKYVELRCDPISGHTALYWYRQSLGQGPEFLIYFQGTGAADDSGLPNDRFFAVRPEGSVSTLKIQRTERGDSAVYLCASSFDPGQGNTGELFFGEGSRLTVL.

This clonotype is termed medium-sized (0.01 to 0.1%). V usage is TRBV7-2 and J usage is TRBJ2-1; D remains ambiguous. Germline CDR1 and CDR2: SGHTA and FQGNSA. The CDR3 loop spans 11 amino acids. The V gene lost 5 bases and the J gene lost 10 bases, with 9 bases spanning the gap. Written as DNA, the CDR3 is TGTGCCAGCAGCCATTACTACGAGCAGTTCTTC. Amino acids: CASSHYYEQFF.

This clonotype has only one observation. The junction shows a germline mismatch at one end, possibly a read error. The chain links TRBV6-1 to TRBJ2-7, with 9 bases aligning to TRBD1. This CDR3 has 13 residues. Germline V gives CDR1 MNHNS, CDR2 SASEGT. The CDR3 reads CAISPGTGYEQYF. DNA of the CDR3: TGTGCCATCAGTCCCGGGACAGGGTACGAGCAGTACTTC.

The chain employs TRBV5-3 and TRBJ1-6; the D is unclear. TRBV5-3 is marked as an open reading frame, function uncertain. The CDR3 contains 17 residues. Trimming took 2 bases from V and 11 from J, leaving 23 bases between them. The DNA for the CDR3 is TGTGCCAGAAGCTTCCCTCCTGGCCAAGTCGCACGACCACCCCTCCACTTT. This encodes CARSFPPGQVARPPLHF.

This sequence joins TRBV20-1 and TRBJ1-2, with D unresolved. Germline values: CDR1 DFQATT, CDR2 SNEGSKA (reference sequence). Trimming took 1 base from V and 7 from J, leaving 10 bases between them. The CDR3 sequence is 12 residues long. The CDR3 region is CSARVFEFGYTF. The CDR3 DNA sequence: TGCAGTGCTAGAGTGTTTGAGTTTGGCTACACCTTC.

The chain recombines TRBV25-1 with TRBJ1-2; D is perhaps TRBD1 (5 bases). Germline V gives CDR1 MGHDK, CDR2 SYGVNS. V lost 8 bases to trimming and J lost 8 bases, with 15 bases between them. This CDR3 comprises 12 residues. CDR3 residues: CASGRGGGGYTF. CDR3 sequence (DNA): TGTGCCAGCGGAAGGGGCGGTGGGGGCTACACCTTC.

The chain joins TRBV20-1 to TRBJ1-5; D is uncertain. Germline V lookup: CDR1 DFQATT, CDR2 SNEGSKA (reference sequence). Trimming stripped 1 base from V and 5 bases from J, with 15 bases between. This CDR3 spans 15 amino acids. The CDR3, as DNA: TGCAGTGCTAGAGTTAAGCGGGGTGGGTATCAGCCCCAGCATTTT. Translating it yields CSARVKRGGYQPQHF.

The CDR3 DNA reads TGTGCCAGCAAGGCGACGGGGGCGTCTAAAGAGACCCAGTACTTC. This codes for CASKATGASKETQYF. The V gene is TRBV28, the J gene TRBJ2-5; D possibly matches TRBD1 or TRBD2 (6 bases each). Germline V gene sequence: CDR1 MDHEN, CDR2 SYDVKM. The V gene lost 7 bases and the J gene lost 3 bases, with 18 bases spanning the gap. The CDR3 runs 15 residues.

This clonotype was counted a few times. V gene TRBV7-9 combines with J gene TRBJ1-5, with 9 bases matching TRBD1. After removal of 4 bases from V and 4 bases from J, the junction contained 8 bases not matched to a gene. CDR1 and CDR2 from the germline V gene are SEHNR and FQNEAQ (reference sequence). CDR3 length: 16 residues. In DNA, the CDR3 is TGTGCCAGCAGCTATACCGGGACAGGGCAGAATCAGCCCCAGCATTTT. It is translated as CASSYTGTGQNQPQHF. The whole variable domain, filled in from reference TRBV7-9 and TRBJ1-5, reads DTGVSQNPRHKITKRGQNVTFRCDPISEHNRLYWYRQTLGQGPEFLTYFQNEAQLEKSRLLSDRFSAERPKGSFSTLEIQRTEQGDSAMYLCASSYTGTGQNQPQHFGDGTRLSIL.

The rearrangement links TRBV30 to TRBJ2-5; 12 bases line up with TRBD2. V gave up 4 bases and J gave up 6 bases; unmatched junction bases: 12. Germline CDR1 is GTSNPN and CDR2 is SVGIG (reference sequence). The CDR3 length is 16 residues. CDR3 in amino acids: CAWTKTSGSWGQTQYF. CDR3 DNA: TGTGCCTGGACCAAGACTAGCGGGAGTTGGGGTCAGACCCAGTACTTC. The full variable domain, in which reference TRBV30 and TRBJ2-5 provide the parts outside the CDR3, is SQTIHQWPATLVQPVGSPLSLECTVEGTSNPNLYWYRQAAGRGLQLLFYSVGIGQISSEVPQNLSASRPQDRQFILSSKKLLLSDSGFYLCAWTKTSGSWGQTQYFGPGTRLLVL.

The chain combines TRBV19 with TRBJ2-5; D unclear. Germline CDR1 LNHDA, CDR2 SQIVND (reference sequence). This CDR3 region has 16 residues. The V end lost 3 bases, the J end lost 1 base, and 15 bases lay between the germline ends. DNA of the CDR3: TGTGCCAGTAGTATGGGTGCTCCCGGACGCCAAGAGACCCAGTACTTC. Translation: CASSMGAPGRQETQYF. Full variable domain (rest looked up from reference TRBV19 and TRBJ2-5): DGGITQSPKYLFRKEGQNVTLSCEQNLNHDAMYWYRQDPGQGLRLIYYSQIVNDFQKGDIAEGYSVSREKKESFPLTVTSAQKNPTAFYLCASSMGAPGRQETQYFGPGTRLLVL.

J is TRBJ2-1 and V is TRBV27, with 15 bases fitting TRBD2. Germline CDR1 reads MNHEY; CDR2 reads SMNVEV (reference sequence). CDR3 size: 22 residues. The ends lost 7 bases at V and 1 base at J; junction bases unmatched: 20. The CDR3: CASTLRGLAGGLRFASYNEQFF. CDR3 nucleotides: TGTGCCAGCACCCTTCGCGGACTAGCGGGAGGGCTGCGCTTTGCATCCTACAATGAGCAGTTCTTC.